This TCR beta chain came from a study of blood T cells in healthy people across ages (dated by TCRdb to about 2015). Background for the entire study: In model experiments, template switching captured roughly one uniquely barcoded TCR beta cDNA molecule for every two T cells. Two additional independent replicas of 1 million unique cDNA reads from the same blood draw were analyzed for two donors (one aged 18 to 30 and one aged 80 or older). Donors were grouped into four age groups: young (average 16 years), middle-aged (roughly 37), aged (over 55) and long-lived (approximately 75). The study measured age-related changes in TCR beta repertoire diversity using deep sequencing normalized with unique cDNA molecular identifiers. Donors of different ages were randomly distributed across sequencing lanes to avoid experimental bias.

CDR1 is given as MNHEY and CDR2 as SMNVEV, both from the germline V gene (reference sequence). Trimming takes 2 bases off V and 6 bases off J; junction bases not matched to a gene: 10. From the cysteine through the phenylalanine, the CDR3 covers 16 amino acids. Solely the CDR3 DNA is kept, with 48 bases framed from the first base. As to this clonotype: Its antigen specificity is not known. Base qualities are not provided; no much larger clone lies one nucleotide away.

Libraries were built with 5' RACE. The listed sequencing device is Illumina HiSeq 2500. The second PCR ran for roughly 7 to 12 cycles and used a J-beta primer mix along with a sample-barcoded 5' primer. Each TCR beta cDNA molecule received a unique molecular identifier from a template-switch 5' adaptor carrying 12 random nucleotides. At least 3 million CDR3-containing paired-end reads were obtained from each sample. First-strand cDNA was synthesized from all RNA with the Mint cDNA synthesis kit, primed by a TRBC-specific oligonucleotide. After uracil-DNA glycosylase treatment, a first 18-cycle PCR used universal primers M1SS and BC2_uni_R on all cDNA. For the original study's pipeline: Normalization of each sample was performed by random selection of 1 million high-quality reads, each carrying a distinct molecular identifier. Reads sharing molecular identifiers were discarded rather than binned into consensus sequences. MiTCR, run with a Q25 quality threshold and the strictest error-elimination algorithm, handled CDR3 identification, clonotype clustering and error correction. Lower-bound total TCR beta diversity was estimated with a nonparametric unseen species model using Euler transformation. TCRdb ran its own pipeline on the public reads, namely fastp trimming at Q25 and MiXCR clone calling, and kept in-frame beta chains. Entries are consolidated by CDR3 protein sequence, retaining the most common genes and DNA. The V and J calls were determined by TCRdb, not by the authors. The sample table shows roughly 860,000 distinct CDR3 sequences, and 62% are seen once. The leading ten clones occupy roughly a quarter of the sample.

Donors were a few dozen systemically healthy Caucasian individuals from Russia aged roughly 6 to 100 years. Each donor gave roughly 11 milliliters of peripheral blood, drawn into EDTA-treated Vacutainer tubes. PBMCs were isolated by Ficoll-Paque density-gradient centrifugation, with at least 6 million obtained per sample. Total RNA, at least 6 micrograms per sample, was extracted from PBMCs with Trizol reagent. Naive CD45RAhigh/CD27high T cell percentages were measured by flow cytometry on a PBMC aliquot from every donor. Overall study results and their limits: Because profiling used bulk unsorted PBMCs, naive and antigen-experienced compartments could not be compared conclusively. Because the CMV infection status of the donors was unknown, age-related changes in expanded clonotypes may potentially have been confounded. The long-lived group showed more naive CD4+ T cells, fewer expanded clones and increased TCR diversity than the aged group, suggesting age selection. Estimates of total diversity based on one million sequenced T cells were regarded as lower bounds and as underestimates. As age increased, observed TCR beta diversity per million T cells dropped in a roughly linear way, and a significant reduction was already evident by age about 40. There was a strong correlation between observed TCR beta diversity and the percentage of naive T cells measured by flow cytometry.

Material: blood. The sequence links TRBV27 to TRBJ2-3, with TRBD2 matching 8 junction bases. The sequence was obtained from a man aged 25 to 40 in good health. The CDR3 region has the sequence CASSLGVRGGWDTQYF. At the DNA level, the sequence is TGTGCCAGCAGTTTAGGAGTACGGGGGGGCTGGGATACGCAGTATTTT.